A single sample is the source of the 12 T cell receptor beta chains below, sequenced in a study of T cell responses to AZD1222 COVID-19 vaccine. Profiled with immunoSEQ multiplex PCR; TCRdb holds only in-frame clones, not every one. Of roughly 99,000 clones in the sample, approximately 88% are singletons; the top ten hold under 7%. The sequences come from peripheral blood, collected on day 0 of AZD1222 vaccination. These receptors were collected from an adult in good health.

This rearrangement joins TRBV6-5 to TRBJ1-1; the D gene is possibly TRBD1 (5 bases). This CDR3 has 13 residues. Germline CDR1 is MNHEY and CDR2 is SVGAGI. Deletions cut 6 bases from V and 10 bases from J, with 18 bases between. Written as DNA, the CDR3 is TGTGCCAGCAGGTCGACCTCAGGGAAGTCAGCTTTCTTT. Protein: CASRSTSGKSAFF.

This chain links TRBV28 with TRBJ1-5; D remains ambiguous. This CDR3 is 18 amino acids long. V shed 3 bases and J shed 5 bases, with 23 bases lying between them. CDR1 is MDHEN, CDR2 SYDVKM, per germline. In DNA, the CDR3 is TGTGCCAGCAGTTTGGCCCTGGCCGAGGCAGTTACATATCAGCCCCAGCATTTT. As protein: CASSLALAEAVTYQPQHF. Together with reference TRBV28 and TRBJ1-5, the CDR3 gives the full variable domain: DVKVTQSSRYLVKRTGEKVFLECVQDMDHENMFWYRQDPGLGLRLIYFSYDVKMKEKGDIPEGYSVSREKKERFSLILESASTNQTSMYLCASSLALAEAVTYQPQHFGDGTRLSIL.

The gene calls are TRBV27 and TRBJ1-1; TRBD1 matches at 7 bases. V gave up 6 bases and J gave up 2 bases; unmatched junction bases: 9. The CDR3 spans 15 residues. Germline V CDR1 and CDR2: MNHEY, SMNVEV (reference sequence). The chain's CDR3 is CASRDPGTANTEAFF. CDR3 sequence (DNA): TGTGCCAGCAGAGACCCCGGGACAGCAAACACTGAAGCTTTCTTT.

The chain couples TRBV11-3 to TRBJ2-1; D gene ambiguous. V was shortened by 3 bases and J by 15 bases, with 15 bases between the two germline ends. From germline, CDR1 is SGHNT and CDR2 YENEEA. The CDR3 runs to 12 residues. CDR3 DNA sequence: TGTGCCAGCAGCTTCGAGATCCGGGCGGCGTTCTTC. As protein: CASSFEIRAAFF.

The CDR3 reads CASSLYTGLFNYGYTF. CDR3 DNA sequence: TGTGCCAGCAGCTTGTATACGGGTCTTTTCAACTATGGCTACACCTTC. The J gene is TRBJ1-2, the V gene TRBV5-4; no firm D call. The CDR3 contains 16 residues. Germline V CDR1 and CDR2: SGHNT, YYREEE (reference sequence). Trimming took 1 base from V and 2 from J, leaving 15 bases between them.

V is TRBV6-5 and J is TRBJ1-4; 9 bases agree with TRBD1. Germline V gives CDR1 MNHEY, CDR2 SVGAGI. This CDR3 comprises 15 residues. The trim removed 6 bases at V and 5 bases at J, leaving 7 bases unmatched. The CDR3 sequence is CASRRTTGGNEKLFF. The CDR3 DNA reads TGTGCCAGCAGGAGGACGACAGGGGGGAATGAAAAACTGTTTTTT.

The chain carries TRBV5-5 and TRBJ1-5; D is unresolved. CDR1 SGHKS and CDR2 YYEKEE come from the germline V gene (reference sequence). Trimming cost V 0 bases and J 4 bases, with 8 bases left between them. CDR3 length: 14 residues. The CDR3: CASSLAGQNQPQHF. As DNA, the CDR3 is TGTGCCAGCAGCTTGGCTGGTCAGAATCAGCCCCAGCATTTT.

The table lists this clone with a few counts. The chain employs TRBV11-2 and TRBJ2-7, with 9 positions matching TRBD1. The CDR3 totals 14 residues. V lost 2 bases and J lost 4; bases outside the gene matches: 3. Germline V lookup: CDR1 SGHAT, CDR2 FQNNGV. CDR3 amino acids: CASSLMTGGYEQYF. CDR3 in DNA: TGTGCCAGCAGCTTAATGACAGGGGGGTACGAGCAGTACTTC.

J is TRBJ1-1 and V is TRBV11-3; unclear D gene. The ends were cut back, 1 base at V and 2 bases at J, with 20 bases in the middle. This CDR3 is 18 amino acids long. From germline, CDR1 is SGHNT and CDR2 YENEEA. The CDR3 nucleotides are TGTGCCAGCAGCTTAGCTTCCGCTCCGCCCGGGTTCAACACTGAAGCTTTCTTT. It yields the protein CASSLASAPPGFNTEAFF.

This rearrangement joins TRBV29-1 to TRBJ1-2; 7 nucleotides match TRBD1. The V and J ends lost 6 bases and 4 bases, in that order; junction bases with no gene match: 14. CDR1 is SQVTM, CDR2 ANQGSEA, per germline. CDR3 length: 15 residues. The CDR3 nucleotides are TGCAGCGTGGGGACCGGGACAGCTTTAACCTATGGCTACACCTTC. Its protein product is CSVGTGTALTYGYTF.

The V gene is TRBV28, the J gene TRBJ2-2, with D possibly being TRBD2 (6 bases). Germline assignment: CDR1 MDHEN and CDR2 SYDVKM. Deletions cut 5 bases from V and 6 bases from J, with 16 bases between. The CDR3 contains 15 residues. CDR3 loop: CASSLTTTGAGELFF. In DNA, the CDR3 is TGTGCCAGCAGTCTAACTACGACGGGGGCCGGGGAGCTGTTTTTT. The full variable domain, in which reference TRBV28 and TRBJ2-2 provide the parts outside the CDR3, is DVKVTQSSRYLVKRTGEKVFLECVQDMDHENMFWYRQDPGLGLRLIYFSYDVKMKEKGDIPEGYSVSREKKERFSLILESASTNQTSMYLCASSLTTTGAGELFFGEGSRLTVL.

The chain has TRBV5-1 and TRBJ2-5, with 9 bases fitting TRBD2. Unmatched junction bases numbered 9, after V lost 4 bases and J lost 2 bases. The CDR3 consists of 16 residues. Looked up from germline, CDR1 is SGHRS and CDR2 is YFSETQ. CDR3 DNA sequence: TGCGCCAGCAGCGCATCGGGACTAGCTGATCAAGAGACCCAGTACTTC. It specifies CASSASGLADQETQYF.